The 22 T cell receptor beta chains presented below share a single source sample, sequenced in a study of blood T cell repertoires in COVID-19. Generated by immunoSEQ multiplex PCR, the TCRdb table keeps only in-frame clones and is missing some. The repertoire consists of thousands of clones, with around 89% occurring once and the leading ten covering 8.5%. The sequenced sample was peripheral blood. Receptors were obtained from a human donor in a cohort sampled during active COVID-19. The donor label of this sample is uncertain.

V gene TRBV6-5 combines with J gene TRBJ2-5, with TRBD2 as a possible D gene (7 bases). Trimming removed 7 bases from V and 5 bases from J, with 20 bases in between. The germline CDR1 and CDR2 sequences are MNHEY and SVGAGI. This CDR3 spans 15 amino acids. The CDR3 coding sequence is TGTGCCAGCATTCTCAGTTGGGGGGGGCGGGAGACCCAGTACTTC. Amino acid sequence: CASILSWGGRETQYF.

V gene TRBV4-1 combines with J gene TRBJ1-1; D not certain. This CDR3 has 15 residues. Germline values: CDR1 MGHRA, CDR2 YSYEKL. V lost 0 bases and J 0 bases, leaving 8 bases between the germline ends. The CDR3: CASSQDSPVNTEAFF. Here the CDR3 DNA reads TGCGCCAGCAGCCAAGACTCGCCGGTGAACACTGAAGCTTTCTTT.

The CDR3 loop is CASSVGQGGPGELFF. In nucleotides, the CDR3 is TGTGCCAGCAGCGTCGGACAGGGGGGGCCCGGGGAGCTGTTTTTT. This chain links TRBV9 with TRBJ2-2; TRBD1 aligns across 10 bases. V shed 2 bases, J shed 6 bases, and the junction held 4 bases outside the gene matches. Germline V gene data show CDR1 as SGDLS and CDR2 as YYNGEE. The CDR3 has 15 residues.

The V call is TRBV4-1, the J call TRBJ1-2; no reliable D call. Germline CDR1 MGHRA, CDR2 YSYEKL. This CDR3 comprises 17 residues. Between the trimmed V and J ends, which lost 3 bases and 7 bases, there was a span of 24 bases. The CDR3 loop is CASSHLPGGFGETGYTF. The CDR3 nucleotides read TGCGCCAGCAGCCATCTCCCGGGAGGATTCGGAGAAACTGGCTACACCTTC.

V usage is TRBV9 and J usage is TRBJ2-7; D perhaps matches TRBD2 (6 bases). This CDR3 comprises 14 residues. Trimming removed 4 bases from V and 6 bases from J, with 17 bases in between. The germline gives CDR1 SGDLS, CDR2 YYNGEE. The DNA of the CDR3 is TGTGCCAGCAGCCCGCGGGGAGGTGAGCGCGAGCAGTACTTC. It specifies CASSPRGGEREQYF.

This CDR3 reads CASSSDSGQGAWGYTF. The CDR3, as DNA: TGTGCCAGCAGCTCCGACTCCGGACAGGGGGCCTGGGGCTACACCTTC. V is TRBV7-8 and J is TRBJ1-2, with 11 bases identical to TRBD1. Unmatched junction bases numbered 12, after V lost 4 bases and J lost 8 bases. There are 16 residues in the CDR3. The germline CDR1 and CDR2 sequences are SGHVS and FQNEAQ. Based on the CDR3 plus reference TRBV7-8 and TRBJ1-2, the full variable domain is GAGVSQSPRYKVAKRGQDVALRCDPISGHVSLFWYQQALGQGPEFLTYFQNEAQLDKSGLPSDRFFAERPEGSVSTLKIQRTQQEDSAVYLCASSSDSGQGAWGYTFGSGTRLTVV.

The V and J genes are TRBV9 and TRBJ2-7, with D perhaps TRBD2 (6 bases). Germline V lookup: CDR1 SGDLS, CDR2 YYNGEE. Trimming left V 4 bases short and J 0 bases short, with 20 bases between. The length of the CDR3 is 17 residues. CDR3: CASSPAPGLTSSYEQYF. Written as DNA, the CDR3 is TGTGCCAGCAGCCCGGCCCCCGGACTAACGAGCTCCTACGAGCAGTACTTC.

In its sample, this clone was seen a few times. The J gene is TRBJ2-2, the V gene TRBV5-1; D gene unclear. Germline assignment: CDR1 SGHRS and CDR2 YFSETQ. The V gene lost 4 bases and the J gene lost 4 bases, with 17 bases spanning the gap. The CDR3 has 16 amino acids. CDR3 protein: CASSRFDNPGTGELFF. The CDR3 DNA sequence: TGCGCCAGCAGCAGGTTCGACAATCCAGGCACCGGGGAGCTGTTTTTT.

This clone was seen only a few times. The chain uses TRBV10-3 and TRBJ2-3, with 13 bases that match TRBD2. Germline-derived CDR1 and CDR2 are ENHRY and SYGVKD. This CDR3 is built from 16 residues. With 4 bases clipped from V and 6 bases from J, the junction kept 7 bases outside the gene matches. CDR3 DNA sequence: TGTGCCATCAGTGGCGGACTAGCGGGGGCCAGGGATACGCAGTATTTT. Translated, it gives CAISGGLAGARDTQYF.

CDR3 bases: TGTGCCAGCACCTACGGGGAAAACTATGGCTACACCTTC. Encoded protein: CASTYGENYGYTF. The chain combines TRBV6-5 with TRBJ1-2; D gene unclear. The CDR3 has 13 amino acids. The V gene lost 7 bases and the J gene lost 2 bases, with 11 bases spanning the gap. Germline V CDR1 and CDR2: MNHEY, SVGAGI.

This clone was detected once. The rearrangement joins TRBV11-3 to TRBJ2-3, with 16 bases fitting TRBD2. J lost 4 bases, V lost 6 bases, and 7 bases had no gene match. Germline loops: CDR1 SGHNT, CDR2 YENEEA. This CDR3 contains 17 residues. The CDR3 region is CASRTGTSGRVADTQYF. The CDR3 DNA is TGTGCCAGCAGGACCGGGACTAGCGGGAGGGTAGCAGATACGCAGTATTTT.

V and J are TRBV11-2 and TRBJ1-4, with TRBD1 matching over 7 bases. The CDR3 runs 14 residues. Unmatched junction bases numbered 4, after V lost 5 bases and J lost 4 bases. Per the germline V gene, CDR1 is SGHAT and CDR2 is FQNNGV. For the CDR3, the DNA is TGTGCCAGCAGCCAGGGACAGCTTAATGAAAAACTGTTTTTT. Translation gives CASSQGQLNEKLFF.

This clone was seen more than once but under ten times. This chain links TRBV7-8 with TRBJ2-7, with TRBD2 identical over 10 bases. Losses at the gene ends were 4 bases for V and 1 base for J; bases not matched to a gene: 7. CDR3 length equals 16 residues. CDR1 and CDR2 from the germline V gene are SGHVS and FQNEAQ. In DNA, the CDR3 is TGTGCCAGCAGCTCAAGGGGTAGCGGGGGGTCCTACGAGCAGTACTTC. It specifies CASSSRGSGGSYEQYF. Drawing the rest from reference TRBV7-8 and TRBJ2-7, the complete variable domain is GAGVSQSPRYKVAKRGQDVALRCDPISGHVSLFWYQQALGQGPEFLTYFQNEAQLDKSGLPSDRFFAERPEGSVSTLKIQRTQQEDSAVYLCASSSRGSGGSYEQYFGPGTRLTVT.

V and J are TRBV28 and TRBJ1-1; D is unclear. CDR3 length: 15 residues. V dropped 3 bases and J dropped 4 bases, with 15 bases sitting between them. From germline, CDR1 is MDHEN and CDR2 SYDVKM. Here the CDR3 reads CASSFRPEAGTEAFF. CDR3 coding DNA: TGTGCCAGCAGTTTCCGGCCTGAGGCTGGCACTGAAGCTTTCTTT. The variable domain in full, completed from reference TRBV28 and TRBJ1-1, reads DVKVTQSSRYLVKRTGEKVFLECVQDMDHENMFWYRQDPGLGLRLIYFSYDVKMKEKGDIPEGYSVSREKKERFSLILESASTNQTSMYLCASSFRPEAGTEAFFGQGTRLTVV.

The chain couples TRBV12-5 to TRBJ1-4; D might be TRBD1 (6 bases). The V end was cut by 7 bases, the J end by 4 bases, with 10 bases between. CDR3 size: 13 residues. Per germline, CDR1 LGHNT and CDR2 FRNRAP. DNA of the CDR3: TGTGCTAGTGCAGGGGAGATTAATGAAAAACTGTTTTTT. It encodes CASAGEINEKLFF.

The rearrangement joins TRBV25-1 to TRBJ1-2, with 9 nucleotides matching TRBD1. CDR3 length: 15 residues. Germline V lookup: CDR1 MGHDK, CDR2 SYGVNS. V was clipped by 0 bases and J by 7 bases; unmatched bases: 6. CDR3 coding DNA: TGTGCCAGCAGTGAATACACCCGGACAGGGGTTGGCTACACCTTC. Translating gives CASSEYTRTGVGYTF.

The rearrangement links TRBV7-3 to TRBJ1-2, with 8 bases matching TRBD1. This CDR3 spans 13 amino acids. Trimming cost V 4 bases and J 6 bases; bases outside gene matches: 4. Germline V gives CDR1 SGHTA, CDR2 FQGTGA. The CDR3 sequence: CASSSGTGDGYTF. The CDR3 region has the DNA TGTGCCAGCAGCTCGGGGACAGGTGATGGCTACACCTTC. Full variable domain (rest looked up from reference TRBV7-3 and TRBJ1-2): GAGVSQTPSNKVTEKGKYVELRCDPISGHTALYWYRQSLGQGPEFLIYFQGTGAADDSGLPNDRFFAVRPEGSVSTLKIQRTERGDSAVYLCASSSGTGDGYTFGSGTRLTVV.

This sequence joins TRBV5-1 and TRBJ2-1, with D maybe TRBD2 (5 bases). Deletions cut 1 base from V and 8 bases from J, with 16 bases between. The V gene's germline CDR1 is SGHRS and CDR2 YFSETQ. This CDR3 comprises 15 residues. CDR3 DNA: TGCGCCAGCAGCTTGAACTTTGTCGGGGTAGATGAGCAGTTCTTC. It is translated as CASSLNFVGVDEQFF.

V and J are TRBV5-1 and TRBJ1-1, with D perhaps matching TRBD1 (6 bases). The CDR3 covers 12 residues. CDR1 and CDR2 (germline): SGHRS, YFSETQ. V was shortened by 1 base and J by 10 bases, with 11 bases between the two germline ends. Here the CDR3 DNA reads TGCGCCAGCAGCTTGAATGGGGGCGCAGCTTTCTTT. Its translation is CASSLNGGAAFF.

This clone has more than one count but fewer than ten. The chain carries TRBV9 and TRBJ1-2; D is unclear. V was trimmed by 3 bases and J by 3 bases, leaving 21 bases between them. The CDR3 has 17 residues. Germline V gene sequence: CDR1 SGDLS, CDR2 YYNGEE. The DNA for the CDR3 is TGTGCCAGCAGCGCCATAGTAGTTGAGGAGTTGGACTATGGCTACACCTTC. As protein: CASSAIVVEELDYGYTF.

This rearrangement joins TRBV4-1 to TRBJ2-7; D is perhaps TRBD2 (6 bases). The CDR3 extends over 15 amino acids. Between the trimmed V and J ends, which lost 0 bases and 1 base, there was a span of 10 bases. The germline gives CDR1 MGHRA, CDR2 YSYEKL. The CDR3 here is CASSQEARGSYEQYF. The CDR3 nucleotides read TGCGCCAGCAGCCAAGAAGCCCGGGGGTCCTACGAGCAGTACTTC.

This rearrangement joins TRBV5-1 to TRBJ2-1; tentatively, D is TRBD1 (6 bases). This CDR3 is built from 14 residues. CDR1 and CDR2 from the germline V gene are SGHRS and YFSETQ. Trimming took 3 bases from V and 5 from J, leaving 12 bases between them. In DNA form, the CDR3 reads TGCGCCAGCAGCTACCCCGGGACACACAATGAGCAGTTCTTC. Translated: CASSYPGTHNEQFF.